These 26 T cell receptor beta chains were all obtained from the same sample, sequenced in a study of cytomegalovirus exposure and HLA in healthy donors. The PCR ran on 60 Vbeta and 13 Jbeta primers. Assay used: immunoSEQ multiplex PCR; TCRdb lists only in-frame clones, some missing. The table records roughly 93,000 clones, more than 70% of them present only once. The sequenced sample consisted of PBMCs. The source is a man between 18 and 35 years old in good health and CMV-seropositive.

Regarding this clone: This CDR3 is also generated by other DNA sequences in the sample. The chain carries TRBV6-4 and TRBJ1-2, with a tentative D call TRBD1 (5 bases). This CDR3 has 14 residues. Trimming stripped 0 bases from V and 2 bases from J, with 7 bases between. Per germline, CDR1 MRHNA and CDR2 SNTAGT. The CDR3 protein is CASSDSAGNYGYTF. The CDR3, as DNA: TGTGCCAGCAGTGACTCGGCAGGGAACTATGGCTACACCTTC.

The rearrangement uses TRBV27 and TRBJ1-2, with a possible D match to TRBD1 (6 bases). CDR3 length equals 13 residues. V lost 6 bases and J lost 2, with 10 bases in between. Germline lookup yields CDR1 MNHEY and CDR2 SMNVEV (reference sequence). The CDR3 region is CASSPTGNYGYTF. The CDR3, as DNA: TGTGCCAGCAGCCCCACAGGGAACTATGGCTACACCTTC.

In the case of this clone: One end of the junction varies from germline; a read error may be responsible. The chain joins TRBV7-9 to TRBJ2-1, with TRBD1 matching over 7 bases. Germline V CDR1 and CDR2: SEHNR, FQNEAQ (reference sequence). CDR3 size: 12 residues. The CDR3, as DNA: TGTTCCAGCAGCTTACAGGGGAATGAGCAGTTCTTC. Translated: CSSSLQGNEQFF. Full variable domain (remainder filled in from reference TRBV7-9 and TRBJ2-1): DTGVSQNPRHKITKRGQNVTFRCDPISEHNRLYWYRQTLGQGPEFLTYFQNEAQLEKSRLLSDRFSAERPKGSFSTLEIQRTEQGDSAMYLCSSSLQGNEQFFGPGTRLTVL.

The rearrangement uses TRBV7-6 and TRBJ1-1, with TRBD1 as a possible D gene (5 bases). This CDR3 is built from 15 residues. Trimming removed 2 bases from V and 3 bases from J, with 13 bases in between. Germline lookup yields CDR1 SGHVS and CDR2 FNYEAQ. The CDR3 sequence: CASSLSGGKDTEAFF. DNA for the CDR3: TGTGCCAGCAGCTTATCCGGGGGAAAGGACACTGAAGCTTTCTTT.

The CDR3 loop reads CASSPGTDHYGYTF. CDR3 nucleotide sequence: TGTGCCAGCAGCCCCGGGACAGATCACTATGGCTACACCTTC. This chain connects TRBV14 to TRBJ1-2, with TRBD1 matching 7 bases. Germline CDR1 and CDR2: SGHDN and FVKESK. CDR3 length: 14 residues. Unmatched junction bases numbered 5, after V lost 4 bases and J lost 3 bases.

The chain recombines TRBV19 with TRBJ1-2; TRBD1 matches 8 bases. Per germline, CDR1 LNHDA and CDR2 SQIVND (reference sequence). J was trimmed by 0 bases and V by 7 bases; bases with no gene match: 7. This CDR3 spans 15 amino acids. Here the CDR3 reads CASTPDRGSNYGYTF. The CDR3 DNA follows: TGTGCCAGTACCCCCGACAGGGGTTCTAACTATGGCTACACCTTC.

The rearrangement uses TRBV30 and TRBJ2-7; D is perhaps TRBD2 (6 bases). The germline gives CDR1 GTSNPN, CDR2 SVGIG (reference sequence). The CDR3 consists of 14 residues. V lost 6 bases and J lost 0, with 15 bases in between. The CDR3: CACDRAGSSYEQYF. DNA of the CDR3: TGTGCCTGCGATAGGGCGGGAAGCTCCTACGAGCAGTACTTC.

Only one count was recorded for this clone. This chain uses TRBV7-9 with TRBJ1-5; 7 bases are a match to TRBD1. V shed 4 bases and J 0 bases; nucleotides not matched to a gene: 9. Germline CDR1 SEHNR, CDR2 FQNEAQ (reference sequence). CDR3 length: 17 residues. In DNA, the CDR3 is TGTGCCAGCAGCTCGACGGACAGGCTAGGTAGCAATCAGCCCCAGCATTTT. Residues: CASSSTDRLGSNQPQHF.

This CDR3 is CASTQISGGAETQYF. For the CDR3, the DNA is TGCGCCAGCACCCAAATAAGCGGGGGAGCAGAGACCCAGTACTTC. The J gene is TRBJ2-5, the V gene TRBV5-1, with 8 bases identical to TRBD2. Trimming at V came to 6 bases and at J to 4 bases, leaving 11 bases not matched to a gene. This CDR3 is 15 amino acids long. Germline lookup yields CDR1 SGHRS and CDR2 YFSETQ. The complete variable domain, with remaining parts taken from reference TRBV5-1 and TRBJ2-5, reads KAGVTQTPRYLIKTRGQQVTLSCSPISGHRSVSWYQQTPGQGLQFLFEYFSETQRNKGNFPGRFSGRQFSNSRSEMNVSTLELGDSALYLCASTQISGGAETQYFGPGTRLLVL.

The chain couples TRBV5-1 to TRBJ1-1; D is unresolved. Germline CDR1 SGHRS, CDR2 YFSETQ. The V end was cut by 4 bases, the J end by 3 bases, with 10 bases between. The CDR3 is 13 amino acids. The CDR3 sequence is CASSLDGYTEAFF. CDR3 bases: TGCGCCAGCAGCCTGGACGGGTACACTGAAGCTTTCTTT.

This rearrangement joins TRBV5-1 to TRBJ1-1; D is perhaps TRBD1 (5 bases). Germline V gives CDR1 SGHRS, CDR2 YFSETQ. This CDR3 comprises 14 residues. The germline V and J ends were trimmed by 0 bases and 5 bases, with 11 bases remaining between them. CDR3 DNA sequence: TGCGCCAGCAGCTTGGGGGGGGGTGTAACTGAAGCTTTCTTT. The encoded protein is CASSLGGGVTEAFF.

The chain's CDR3 is CASSATRGDSPLHF. The CDR3 coding sequence is TGTGCCAGCAGTGCCACACGGGGAGATTCACCCCTCCACTTT. The chain employs TRBV6-4 and TRBJ1-6; D ambiguous. Germline loops: CDR1 MRHNA, CDR2 SNTAGT. V lost 4 bases, J lost 8 bases, and 12 bases lay in between. CDR3 length: 14 residues.

V usage is TRBV5-6 and J usage is TRBJ1-4; TRBD1 agrees at 8 bases. V gave up 2 bases and J gave up 7 bases; unmatched junction bases: 10. The CDR3 is made up of 16 amino acids. Germline V CDR1 and CDR2: SGHDT, YYEEEE. The CDR3 sequence: CASSLFRRQGSEKLFF. CDR3 nucleotides: TGTGCCAGCAGCTTATTTCGTCGACAGGGGAGTGAAAAACTGTTTTTT.

This clone was observed a few times. The chain is built from TRBV6-5 and TRBJ1-2; TRBD1 might be the D (6 bases). V shed 2 bases and J shed 2 bases, with 9 bases lying between them. The CDR3 consists of 14 residues. Germline V gene lookup returns CDR1 MNHEY and CDR2 SVGAGI. CDR3 DNA: TGTGCCAGCAGTTACAACAGGGTCAACTATGGCTACACCTTC. It codes for CASSYNRVNYGYTF.

The chain couples TRBV5-1 to TRBJ1-3; 10 nucleotides agree with TRBD1. The junction had 1 base not matched to a gene; V was cut back by 2 bases and J by 8 bases. Germline CDR1 and CDR2: SGHRS and YFSETQ. This CDR3 is 13 amino acids long. This CDR3 reads CASSFGTGDTIYF. DNA for the CDR3: TGCGCCAGCAGCTTCGGGACAGGGGACACCATATATTTT. The full variable domain, completed using reference TRBV5-1 and TRBJ1-3, is KAGVTQTPRYLIKTRGQQVTLSCSPISGHRSVSWYQQTPGQGLQFLFEYFSETQRNKGNFPGRFSGRQFSNSRSEMNVSTLELGDSALYLCASSFGTGDTIYFGEGSWLTVV.

This clone was counted a few times. The rearrangement joins TRBV7-9 to TRBJ1-4, with TRBD1 identical over 7 bases. Germline V gene sequence: CDR1 SEHNR, CDR2 FQNEAQ (reference sequence). V lost 4 bases, J lost 2 bases, and 7 bases stayed unmatched. There are 16 residues in the CDR3. The CDR3 reads CASSSRVTGTNEKLFF. The CDR3, as DNA: TGTGCCAGCAGCTCCCGCGTGACAGGGACTAATGAAAAACTGTTTTTT.

About this clone itself: Other DNA sequences from this sample encode an identical CDR3 as well. The V call is TRBV2, the J call TRBJ2-7, with TRBD1 matching over 8 bases. The CDR3 spans 14 residues. The V gene end was trimmed by 1 base and the J gene end by 3 bases; junction bases not matched to a gene: 2. Germline V gives CDR1 SNHLY, CDR2 FYNNEI. CDR3 in amino acids: CASSEGTGLYEQYF. CDR3 DNA sequence: TGTGCCAGCAGTGAAGGGACAGGGCTCTACGAGCAGTACTTC.

The chain carries TRBV5-1 and TRBJ1-1, with a possible D match to TRBD1 (6 bases). Deletions cut 3 bases from V and 5 bases from J, with 8 bases between. Looked up from germline, CDR1 is SGHRS and CDR2 is YFSETQ. The CDR3 is made up of 12 amino acids. The CDR3 bases are TGCGCCAGCAGCTGGGACATAACTGAAGCTTTCTTT. It translates to CASSWDITEAFF.

This rearrangement joins TRBV6-1 to TRBJ1-1; D unresolved. The germline V and J ends were trimmed by 2 bases and 3 bases, with 10 bases remaining between them. Looked up from germline, CDR1 is MNHNS and CDR2 is SASEGT. This CDR3 spans 14 amino acids. The CDR3 is CASSEPVGDTEAFF. DNA for the CDR3: TGTGCCAGCAGTGAACCGGTAGGAGACACTGAAGCTTTCTTT.

The chain combines TRBV10-3 with TRBJ1-6; tentatively, D is TRBD1 (6 bases). Per the germline V gene, CDR1 is ENHRY and CDR2 is SYGVKD. V lost 9 bases and J lost 9, with 15 bases in between. The CDR3 covers 13 residues. CDR3 amino acids: CAINRQVGSPLHF. The CDR3 nucleotides read TGTGCCATTAACAGACAGGTTGGTTCACCCCTCCACTTT.

The chain combines TRBV5-1 with TRBJ2-3; 9 nucleotides align to TRBD2. The CDR3 runs to 16 residues. Germline loops: CDR1 SGHRS, CDR2 YFSETQ. V lost 4 bases to trimming and J lost 2 bases; unmatched junction nucleotides: 8. In DNA, the CDR3 is TGCGCCAGCAGCCGTTCCGGGACTAGCTTCACAGATACGCAGTATTTT. Protein: CASSRSGTSFTDTQYF. Together with reference TRBV5-1 and TRBJ2-3, the CDR3 gives the full variable domain: KAGVTQTPRYLIKTRGQQVTLSCSPISGHRSVSWYQQTPGQGLQFLFEYFSETQRNKGNFPGRFSGRQFSNSRSEMNVSTLELGDSALYLCASSRSGTSFTDTQYFGPGTRLTVL.

V and J are TRBV9 and TRBJ2-1, with 7 bases lining up with TRBD1. The germline V gene encodes CDR1 SGDLS and CDR2 YYNGEE. The CDR3 has 15 residues. V shed 3 bases, J shed 4 bases, and the junction held 7 bases outside the gene matches. The CDR3 loop is CASSEYRGPYNEQFF. The CDR3 DNA reads TGTGCCAGCAGCGAATACAGGGGACCTTACAATGAGCAGTTCTTC.

J is TRBJ1-1 and V is TRBV18; D gene unclear. Trimming took off 3 bases at V and 0 bases at J, with 11 bases between the two ends. The CDR3 loop spans 15 amino acids. Germline V gives CDR1 KGHSH, CDR2 LQKENI. The CDR3 DNA is TGTGCCAGCTCACCCCCGGACTGGGTGAACACTGAAGCTTTCTTT. This gives the protein CASSPPDWVNTEAFF.

The chain links TRBV10-3 to TRBJ1-6; 7 bases are shared with TRBD1. The trim removed 2 bases at V and 6 bases at J, leaving 10 bases unmatched. The CDR3 length is 17 residues. Germline CDR1 ENHRY, CDR2 SYGVKD. The CDR3 here is CAISERAKGAGNSPLHF. Here the CDR3 DNA reads TGTGCCATCAGTGAGAGGGCAAAGGGGGCCGGTAATTCACCCCTCCACTTT.

J is TRBJ1-2 and V is TRBV6-5; 8 positions match TRBD1. Per the germline V gene, CDR1 is MNHEY and CDR2 is SVGAGI. V lost 6 bases, J lost 3 bases, and 6 bases stayed unmatched. The CDR3 sequence is 14 residues long. Written as DNA, the CDR3 is TGTGCCAGCAGCCGGACAGGGAGATACTATGGCTACACCTTC. Residues: CASSRTGRYYGYTF.

Concerning this clone itself: A far larger clone is one base from this, pointing to a likely read error. Other nucleotide sequences in the sample specify the same CDR3. The rearrangement joins TRBV2 to TRBJ2-2, with 7 positions matching TRBD1. The CDR3 consists of 15 residues. Germline V gives CDR1 SNHLY, CDR2 FYNNEI. This CDR3 reads CASSDWTGDTGELFF. The CDR3 DNA follows: TGTGCCAGCAGTGACTGGACAGGCGACACCGGGGAACTGTTTTTT.